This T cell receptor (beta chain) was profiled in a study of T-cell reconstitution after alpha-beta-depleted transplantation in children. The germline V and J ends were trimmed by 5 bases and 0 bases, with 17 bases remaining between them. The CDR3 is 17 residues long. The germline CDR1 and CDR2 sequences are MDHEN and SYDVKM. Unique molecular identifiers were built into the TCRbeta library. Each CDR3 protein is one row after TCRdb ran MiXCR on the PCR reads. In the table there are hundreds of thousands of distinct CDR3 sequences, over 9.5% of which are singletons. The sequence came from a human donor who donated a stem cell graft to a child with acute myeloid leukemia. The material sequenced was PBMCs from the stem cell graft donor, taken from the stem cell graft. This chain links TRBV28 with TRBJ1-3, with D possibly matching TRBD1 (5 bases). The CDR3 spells CASSGRGGRNSGNTIYF. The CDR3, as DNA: TGTGCCAGCAGTGGCCGGGGGGGACGGAACTCTGGAAACACCATATATTTT.